This T cell receptor beta chain was recovered during a study of CD8 T cells in ankylosing spondylitis. Study-level points and caveats: Apparently characteristic of ankylosing spondylitis blood was a TCR beta motif (about eight highly homologous variants).

CDR3 length: 14 residues. Germline lookup yields CDR1 SQVTM and CDR2 ANQGSEA. The J segment lost 3 bases and the V segment lost 5 bases, leaving 5 bases of the junction unmatched. As the method for making TCR beta libraries, quantitative 5'-RACE with molecular barcodes was used. TCRdb recomputed calls from the 5' RACE reads with MiXCR, one row per CDR3 protein. The sample holds more than 600,000 distinct CDR3 sequences, around 20% seen once. As for this clonotype: The antigen remains unidentified.

The clonotype originates from a male donor with ankylosing spondylitis. The source material was blood, either unsorted or a sorted T cell fraction (not recorded which). The chain uses TRBV29-1 and TRBJ2-5; 11 bases are a match to TRBD2. The CDR3 reads CSVPKLAGEETQYF. The CDR3 DNA follows: TGCAGCGTTCCAAAACTAGCGGGAGAAGAGACCCAGTACTTC.